This is a list of T cell receptor delta chains from one sample in a study of Vδ1+ human thymocytes. TCRdb used CATT to re-call clones from the multiplex PCR reads. The sample has more than 50,000 delta-chain clones; approximately 15% are singletons. Sequencing was done on a sample of Vdelta1+ gamma-delta thymocytes from the thymus. The receptors originated from a girl under two years old who had congenital heart surgery. The CDR3 runs from the conserved cysteine through the conserved F or W. The D gene is left open where the match is weak. Clone sizes are given selectively: once, few, many, or a class where the clone is expanded.

abundance	v_gene	j_gene	d_gene	CDR3nt	CDR3aa
NA	TRDV1	TRDJ1	TRDD3	TGTGCTCTTGGGGACGACCGGTCAGGCGTACTGGGGGATCGCGGTTGGACCGATAAACTCATCTTT	CALGDDRSGVLGDRGWTDKLIF
NA	TRDV1	TRDJ1	NA	TGTGCTCTTGGGGAATCCCCCGATAAACTCATCTTT	CALGESPDKLIF
NA	TRDV1	TRDJ1	TRDD3	TGTGCTCTTGGGGAACGACGGTGGGTACTACTGGGGGATACTGGTCCCGATAAACTCATCTTT	CALGERRWVLLGDTGPDKLIF
NA	TRDV1	TRDJ1	TRDD3	TGTGCTCTTGGGGGGTTCTTCCTACTGGGGGATTACACCGATAAACTCATCTTT	CALGGFFLLGDYTDKLIF
few	TRDV2	TRDJ1	NA	TGTGCCTGTGACTCGATTCCTTCCGGGGTACTGGGATCTAGTTCCGATAAACTCATCTTT	CACDSIPSGVLGSSSDKLIF
medium-sized	TRAV29/DV5	TRDJ1	NA	TGTGCAGCAAGCGGCTCCACCGGGGATAAACTCATCTTT	CAASGSTGDKLIF
NA	TRAV29/DV5	TRDJ1	TRDD3	TGTGCAGCAAGCCCCACACCGTCCTACGTGGGACTGGGGGATACCGAGTACACCGATAAACTCATCTTT	CAASPTPSYVGLGDTEYTDKLIF
NA	TRDV1	TRDJ1	NA	TGTGCTCTTGGGCGTCTTGGCGCCTACACTGATAAACTCATCTTT	CALGRLGAYTDKLIF
NA	TRDV1	TRDJ1	TRDD3	TGTGCTCTTGGGGAATCCTTCCATCATATGCTGGGGGATACCGATAAACTCATCTTT	CALGESFHHMLGDTDKLIF
NA	TRDV1	TRDJ1	TRDD3	TGTGCTCTTGGGACCCCTTTCCTCTCGCATTACTGGGGGATAAGCCCCACCGATAAACTCATCTTT	CALGTPFLSHYWGISPTDKLIF
NA	TRDV1	TRDJ1	NA	TGTGCTCTTGGGGAGAGACCCTTCCTACCTTCGTTACTGGGGGTCCCAAACGATAAACTCATCTTT	CALGERPFLPSLLGVPNDKLIF
NA	TRDV1	TRDJ1	NA	TGTGCTCTTGGGGAACTCGTATCTCTAGGGGGACCGCCGCACACCGATAAACTCATCTTT	CALGELVSLGGPPHTDKLIF
NA	TRDV1	TRDJ1	TRDD3	TGTGCTCTTGGGGAACGCTACGAGGGGGATACCGATAAACTCATCTTT	CALGERYEGDTDKLIF
few	TRDV1	TRDJ1	TRDD3	TGTGCTCTTGGGAACTTCAGGCCGCCCATCCTACGTCGTAACTGGGGGATACGTGGCACCGATAAACTCATCTTT	CALGNFRPPILRRNWGIRGTDKLIF
few	TRDV1	TRDJ1	NA	TGTGCTCTTGGGGAACAACGCCCTTTCGAGGATAAACTCATCTTT	CALGEQRPFEDKLIF
few	TRDV1	TRDJ1	TRDD3	TGTGCTCTTGGGGCCCTACGGGGGATACGCCCGTACACCGATAAACTCATCTTT	CALGALRGIRPYTDKLIF
few	TRDV1	TRDJ1	TRDD3	TGTGCTCTTGGGGAACTCGGCTGGGGGATACGCGGCACCGATAAACTCATCTTT	CALGELGWGIRGTDKLIF
few	TRDV1	TRDJ1	NA	TGTGCTCTTGGGGAACTGGGTCCCTCGAGGACCCCATTTTCCGATAAACTCATCTTT	CALGELGPSRTPFSDKLIF
few	TRDV1	TRDJ1	NA	TGTGCTCTTGGGGAACTAAATCCTAAGGTGGGAGGACGAAACACCGATAAACTCATCTTT	CALGELNPKVGGRNTDKLIF
few	TRDV1	TRDJ1	TRDD3	TGTGCTCTTGGGGAACTACTGGGGGAGAACACCGATAAACTCATCTTT	CALGELLGENTDKLIF
few	TRAV29/DV5	TRDJ1	NA	TGTGCAGCAAGTGACGCCTTCGATTCGTACTGGGTGAGGACCGATAAACTCATCTTC	CAASDAFDSYWVRTDKLIF
NA	TRDV1	TRDJ1	NA	TGTGCTCTTGGGGAAGGAGTAATCCTACGATCCTGGGGCTTGAGGGGGACCGATAAACTCATCTTT	CALGEGVILRSWGLRGTDKLIF
NA	TRDV1	TRDJ1	NA	TGTGCTCTTGGGGAACTTTTCCACACCGATAAACTCATCTTT	CALGELFHTDKLIF
few	TRDV1	TRDJ1	NA	TGTGCTCTTGGGGACCGGCCTTCCCCCCATGCACTGCATATCATCGGCGATAAACTCATCTTT	CALGDRPSPHALHIIGDKLIF
few	TRDV3	TRDJ1	NA	TGTGCCCCTCCCCTAGCCAACATCTTT	CAPPLANIF
few	TRDV1	TRDJ1	NA	TGTGCTCTTGGGGAACAGCCAACTCTCATTTCCTTCCTACAGTACTGGGGGATGGTGTACACCGATAAACTCATCTTT	CALGEQPTLISFLQYWGMVYTDKLIF
NA	TRDV1	TRDJ1	NA	TGTGCTCTTGGGAAGGGTTCCTCCGTATACTGGGAGGGCACCGATAAACTCATCTTT	CALGKGSSVYWEGTDKLIF
few	TRDV1	TRDJ1	TRDD3	TGTGCTCTTGGGGAATCGGGCCCATGGGGGAGCCACACCGATAAACTCATCTTT	CALGESGPWGSHTDKLIF
few	TRDV1	TRDJ1	NA	TGTGCTCTTGGGGATAAGGCCTTCCTTAAGGTCGGGATACAACTCATCTTT	CALGDKAFLKVGIQLIF
NA	TRDV1	TRDJ1	TRDD3	TGTGCTCTTGGGGAACTCCCCAGGGCTGGGGGTCGGTACACCGATAAACTCATCTTT	CALGELPRAGGRYTDKLIF
NA	TRDV1	TRDJ1	TRDD3	TGTGCTCTTGGGCCGCGTTTGGGCCACCTAGGGGATAAAGGGACCGATAAACTCATCTTT	CALGPRLGHLGDKGTDKLIF
few	TRDV1	TRDJ1	TRDD3	TGTGCTCTTGGGAAAATATTCGGCCCCCCGCCGGGGGATGCCACCCCTAATAAACTCATCTTT	CALGKIFGPPPGDATPNKLIF
many	TRDV2	TRDJ1	TRDD3	TGTGCCTGTGACACCGGACGACTGGGGGATACGTACACCGATAAACTCATCTTT	CACDTGRLGDTYTDKLIF
NA	TRDV1	TRDJ1	NA	TGTGCTCTTGGGGAACTTCCTCCGGGGGGACTCTACGTTCCGCCGTACACCGATAAACTCATCTTT	CALGELPPGGLYVPPYTDKLIF
NA	TRDV1	TRDJ1	TRDD3	TGTGCTCTTGGGGAACTAGGCTGGGGGATCGGGTACACCGATAAACTCATCTTT	CALGELGWGIGYTDKLIF
few	TRDV1	TRDJ1	TRDD3	TGTGCTCTTGGGGAACTTCTTCCCTACCCCGACGTACTGGGGGATATGGAGGGGAAACTCATCTTT	CALGELLPYPDVLGDMEGKLIF
NA	TRDV1	TRDJ1	TRDD3	TGTGCTCTTGGGAGCCCGCAACTTGCTGGGGGACCGGGGGATTCACTCATCTTT	CALGSPQLAGGPGDSLIF
NA	TRDV1	TRDJ1	TRDD3	TGTGCTCTTGGGGATCGCTGGGGATACGATGGTGGAATACTCATCTTT	CALGDRWGYDGGILIF
NA	TRDV1	TRDJ1	TRDD3	TGTGCTCTTGGTCCCATAGGTACTGGGGGATACGCGAGGACCGATAAACTCATCTTT	CALGPIGTGGYARTDKLIF
NA	TRDV1	TRDJ1	TRDD2	TGTGCTCTTGGGGACTTCCTACTGGCGGGCCATTGTGATAAACTCATCTTT	CALGDFLLAGHCDKLIF
NA	TRDV1	TRDJ1	TRDD3	TGTGCTCTTGGGGAACTGCTCGTGGTAACTGGGGGATACGCGAAGGGCACCGATAAACTCATCTTT	CALGELLVVTGGYAKGTDKLIF
NA	TRDV1	TRDJ1	NA	TGTGCTCTTGGGGAACTAAGTTATCGGGGTGGGGACATATACACCGATAAACTCATCTTT	CALGELSYRGGDIYTDKLIF
NA	TRDV1	TRDJ1	TRDD3	TGTGCTCTTGGGCCTCCGGGGGGATACGACTGCACCGATAAACTCATCTTT	CALGPPGGYDCTDKLIF